This entry is about one T cell receptor (beta chain). Treatment reported: around 19 received Ad26.COV2.S at low or high dose, single or two shots; about five received placebo; per-sample allocation not given. The investigators took samples on day 63 after the first vaccine or placebo injection. Immunization relied on an Ad26 vector, which expressed Wuhan-strain SARS-CoV-2 spike. The record originates from a study of Ad26.COV2.S vaccination and SARS-CoV-2 variants. About the research overall: Ad26.COV2.S, an intramuscular injection, was given once or twice 56 days apart.

The table came from immunoSEQ multiplex PCR; TCRdb's copy has only in-frame clones and leaves some out. Among 300,000 to 350,000 clones, approximately 90% were seen once, and the ten largest hold around 5%. This clonotype originated in a person between 18 and 65 years old who received the Ad26.COV2.S COVID-19 vaccine or a placebo. Sequenced material: peripheral blood, taken in a trial of Ad26.COV2.S vaccine versus placebo.

DNA for the CDR3: TGTGCCTGGAGGCGGACAGGCGCTAGGGACACCATATATTTT. This translates into CAWRRTGARDTIYF. The chain carries TRBV30 and TRBJ1-3; 7 bases align to TRBD1. CDR1 and CDR2 from the germline V gene are GTSNPN and SVGIG (reference sequence). The CDR3 sequence is 14 residues long. The V gene end was trimmed by 3 bases and the J gene end by 8 bases; junction bases not matched to a gene: 10.